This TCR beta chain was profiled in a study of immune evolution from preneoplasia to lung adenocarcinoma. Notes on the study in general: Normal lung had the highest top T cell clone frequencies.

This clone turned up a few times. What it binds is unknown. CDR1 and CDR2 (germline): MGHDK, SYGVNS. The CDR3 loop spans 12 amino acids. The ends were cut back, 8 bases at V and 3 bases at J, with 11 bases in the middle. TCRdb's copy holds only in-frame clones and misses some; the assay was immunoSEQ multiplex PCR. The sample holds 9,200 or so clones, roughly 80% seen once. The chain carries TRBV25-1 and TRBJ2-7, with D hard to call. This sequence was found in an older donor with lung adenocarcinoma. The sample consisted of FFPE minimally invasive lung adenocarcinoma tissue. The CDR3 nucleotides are TGTGCCAGCGCTCGGACGGGCTACGAGCAGTACTTC. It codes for CASARTGYEQYF.